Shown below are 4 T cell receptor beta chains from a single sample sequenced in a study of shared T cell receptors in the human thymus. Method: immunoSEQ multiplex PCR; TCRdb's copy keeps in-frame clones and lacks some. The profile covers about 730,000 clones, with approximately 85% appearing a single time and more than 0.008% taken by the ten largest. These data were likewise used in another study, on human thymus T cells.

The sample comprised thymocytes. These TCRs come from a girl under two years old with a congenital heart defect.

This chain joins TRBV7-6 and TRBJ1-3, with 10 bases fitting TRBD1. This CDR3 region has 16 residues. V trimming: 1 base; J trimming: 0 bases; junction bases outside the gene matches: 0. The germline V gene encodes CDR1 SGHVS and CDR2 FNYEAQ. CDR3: CASSLGTGGSGNTIYF. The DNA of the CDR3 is TGTGCCAGCAGCTTAGGGACAGGGGGCTCTGGAAACACCATATATTTT.

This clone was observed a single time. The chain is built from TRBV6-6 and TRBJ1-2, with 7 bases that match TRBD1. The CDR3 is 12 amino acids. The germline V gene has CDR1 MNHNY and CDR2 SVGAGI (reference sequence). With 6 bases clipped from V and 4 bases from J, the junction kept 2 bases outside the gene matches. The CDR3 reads CASRTGLYGYTF. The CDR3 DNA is TGTGCCAGCAGGACAGGGCTCTATGGCTACACCTTC.

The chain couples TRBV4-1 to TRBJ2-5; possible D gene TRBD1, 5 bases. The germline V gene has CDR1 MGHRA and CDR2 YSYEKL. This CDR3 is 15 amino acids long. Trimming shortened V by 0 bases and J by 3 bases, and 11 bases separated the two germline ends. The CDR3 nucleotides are TGCGCCAGCAGCCAAGATTCGGCCAGGGAAGAGACCCAGTACTTC. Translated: CASSQDSAREETQYF.

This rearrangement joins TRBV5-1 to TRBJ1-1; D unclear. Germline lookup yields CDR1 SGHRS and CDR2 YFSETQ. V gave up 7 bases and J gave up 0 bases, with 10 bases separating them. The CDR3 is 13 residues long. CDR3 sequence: CASSSVLNTEAFF. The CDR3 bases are TGCGCCAGCTCCTCCGTATTGAACACTGAAGCTTTCTTT.